The 28 T cell receptor beta chains below all came from one sample that was sequenced in a study of Graves' ophthalmopathy and Graves' hyperthyroidism. For repertoire sequencing, the TCR beta CDR3 regions were amplified from RNA transcripts. Amplification began with first-round RT-PCR using HTBI primers, then second-round multiplex PCR was performed. TCRdb redid the calling of the multiplex PCR reads with MiXCR, one entry per CDR3 protein. The table records about 550,000 distinct CDR3 sequences, about two fifths of them present only once. Sequenced: peripheral blood or thyroid tissue (not recorded which). These receptors originate from an adult man with Graves' hyperthyroidism.

The chain recombines TRBV3-1 with TRBJ2-3; unclear D gene. CDR3 length: 15 residues. From germline, CDR1 is LGHDT and CDR2 YNNKEL (reference sequence). The germline V and J ends were trimmed by 1 base and 0 bases, with 8 bases remaining between them. The CDR3 coding sequence is TGTGCCAGCAGCCAAGGAGTTGGTAGCACAGATACGCAGTATTTT. Protein product: CASSQGVGSTDTQYF.

This clonotype came up many times. This chain links TRBV19 with TRBJ1-1; no firm D call. The V end was cut by 3 bases, the J end by 1 base, with 12 bases between. This CDR3 region has 15 residues. CDR1 is LNHDA, CDR2 SQIVND, per germline (reference sequence). This CDR3 is CASSISLVPNTEAFF. The CDR3 nucleotides read TGTGCCAGTAGTATCTCCTTGGTCCCGAACACTGAAGCTTTCTTT.

Only a few counts were recorded for this clonotype. This chain connects TRBV6-5 to TRBJ2-6; D could derive from TRBD1 or TRBD2 (5 bases each). This CDR3 is built from 12 residues. Deletions cut 4 bases from V and 10 bases from J, with 8 bases between. Germline lookup yields CDR1 MNHEY and CDR2 SVGAGI. CDR3 in DNA: TGTGCCAGCAGTTTTGGGGGTAACGTCCTGACTTTC. Translated, it gives CASSFGGNVLTF.

This CDR3 is CASSAFNGPRGTQYF. Here the CDR3 DNA reads TGTGCCAGCAGCGCCTTCAACGGACCCCGGGGGACCCAGTACTTC. The V call is TRBV12-3 or TRBV12-4, the J call TRBJ2-5, with D maybe TRBD2 (5 bases). Trimming removed 6 bases at V and 7 bases at J, with 21 bases between. CDR3 length: 15 amino acids.

Of note for this clonotype: One end of the junction does not line up with germline, which may come from a read error. This rearrangement joins TRBV7-9 to TRBJ2-7, with TRBD1 matching over 9 bases. Near its end, the DNA agrees better with TRBJ2-4, so the J call may be wrong. Germline CDR1 is SEHNR and CDR2 is FQNEAQ (reference sequence). CDR3 size: 15 residues. CDR3 residues: CASSYTGGDGNIQYF. As DNA, the CDR3 is TGCGCCAGCAGTTATACAGGGGGCGACGGGAACATTCAGTACTTC.

There are many counts of this clonotype. The chain has TRBV29-1 and TRBJ1-1; D not resolved. V lost 6 bases, J lost 4 bases, and 12 bases lay in between. The germline V gene has CDR1 SQVTM and CDR2 ANQGSEA. The CDR3 runs to 12 residues. DNA for the CDR3: TGCAGCGTGAGGGTAGGGAGCACTGAAGCTTTCTTT. Its translation: CSVRVGSTEAFF.

Comments on this clonotype: This may be a read error: a much more frequent sequence differs by one nucleotide. In this CDR3 the conserved last residue, phenylalanine or tryptophan, is missing, so a read error is likely. The rearrangement joins TRBV25-1 to TRBJ1-5; D is unclear. V lost 6 bases and J lost 5, with 17 bases in between. The V gene's germline CDR1 is MGHDK and CDR2 SYGVNS. There are 15 residues in the CDR3. CDR3 in DNA: TGTGCCAGCAGCTTTGGGGATCCCTTGTATCAGCCCCAGCATCTT. It encodes CASSFGDPLYQPQHL.

This clonotype was seen a handful of times. The rearrangement links TRBV11-3 to TRBJ2-7; possible D gene TRBD2, 7 bases. The J call may be in error: the DNA end matches TRBJ2-1 better. There are 14 residues in the CDR3. The germline V gene has CDR1 SGHNT and CDR2 YENEEA. CDR3 sequence reads: CASSFRGGLNEQFF. DNA for the CDR3: TGTGCCAGCAGCTTCCGCGGGGGCCTCAATGAGCAGTTCTTC.

In DNA form, the CDR3 reads TGTGCCAGCAGCGGAAGACAGGGGGCAGGAACTAATGAAAAACTGTTTTTT. Amino acids: CASSGRQGAGTNEKLFF. The rearrangement uses TRBV9 and TRBJ1-4; TRBD1 matches 10 bases. The V segment lost 3 bases and the J segment 1 base; nucleotides outside the gene matches: 6. CDR1 and CDR2 from the germline V gene are SGDLS and YYNGEE. The CDR3 has 17 residues.

This clonotype was detected ten times or more. This chain joins TRBV13 and TRBJ1-1, with D tentatively TRBD1 (6 bases). The germline V gene encodes CDR1 PRHDT and CDR2 FYEKMQ (reference sequence). V was shortened by 0 bases and J by 5 bases, with 13 bases between the two germline ends. CDR3 size: 15 residues. DNA for the CDR3: TGTGCCAGCAGCTTAGGCGGGGGGCGCTGGACTGAAGCTTTCTTT. It codes for CASSLGGGRWTEAFF.

This clonotype was counted ten times or more. The CDR3 DNA reads TGTGCCAGCAGTCCTCGACTAGCGAGACGCCCTCTGTACTTC. Translating gives CASSPRLARRPLYF. V and J are TRBV27 and TRBJ2-7; TRBD2 agrees at 8 bases. Germline CDR1 MNHEY, CDR2 SMNVEV (reference sequence). The J segment lost 12 bases and the V segment lost 5 bases, leaving 15 bases of the junction unmatched. The CDR3 runs to 14 residues.

The chain is built from TRBV30 and TRBJ2-2; 11 bases fit TRBD2. V shed 2 bases, J shed 5 bases, and the junction held 7 bases outside the gene matches. This CDR3 contains 16 residues. CDR1 is GTSNPN, CDR2 SVGIG, per germline (reference sequence). Written as DNA, the CDR3 is TGTGCCTGGAGTCGACTAGCGGGATTTAGAACCGGGGAGCTGTTTTTT. This codes for CAWSRLAGFRTGELFF.

At least ten counts were recorded for this clonotype. The rearrangement uses TRBV4-1 and TRBJ2-7; TRBD2 is a possible D gene (5 bases). V lost 1 base to trimming and J lost 3 bases, with 10 bases between them. CDR3 length equals 14 residues. Germline V gives CDR1 MGHRA, CDR2 YSYEKL. The CDR3 region is CASSQAEADYEQYF. The CDR3 DNA is TGCGCCAGCAGCCAAGCGGAGGCGGACTACGAGCAGTACTTC.

Note on this clonotype: This may stem from a read error, because a much larger clone lies one nucleotide away. The conserved final phenylalanine or tryptophan is absent from the CDR3, which likely points to a read error. The chain links TRBV2 to TRBJ1-2, with 7 bases matching TRBD1. Germline-derived CDR1 and CDR2 are SNHLY and FYNNEI. J gave up 4 bases and V 6 bases, and 14 bases lay outside the gene matches. This CDR3 contains 16 residues. CDR3 sequence: CASSGTAAGRGYGYTL. CDR3 nucleotides: TGTGCCAGCAGCGGGACAGCGGCGGGTCGGGGCTATGGCTACACCCTC.

This clonotype has a count of ten or more. The V call is TRBV12-3 or TRBV12-4, the J call TRBJ2-5; 7 bases align to TRBD1. With V trimmed by 6 bases and J by 1 base, 2 bases remained unmatched. CDR3 length: 13 amino acids. DNA of the CDR3: TGTGCCAGCAGATGGGACAGCCAAGAGACCCAGTACTTC. As protein: CASRWDSQETQYF.

J is TRBJ2-7 and V is TRBV10-3; D is undetermined. V lost 5 bases and J lost 5, with 13 bases in between. Per the germline V gene, CDR1 is ENHRY and CDR2 is SYGVKD. The CDR3 has 13 residues. The chain's CDR3 is CAISPGGADEQYF. The CDR3 DNA reads TGTGCCATCAGTCCGGGCGGCGCGGACGAGCAGTACTTC.

This clonotype was counted ten times or more. The chain combines TRBV29-1 with TRBJ2-5; 13 nucleotides agree with TRBD2. Germline V gives CDR1 SQVTM, CDR2 ANQGSEA. With 7 bases clipped from V and 4 bases from J, the junction kept 9 bases outside the gene matches. The CDR3 has 15 residues. The CDR3 DNA is TGCAGCGGTGTGACTAGCGGGAGGTTAAGAGAGACCCAGTACTTC. It specifies CSGVTSGRLRETQYF. The complete variable domain, with remaining parts taken from reference TRBV29-1 and TRBJ2-5, reads SAVISQKPSRDICQRGTSLTIQCQVDSQVTMMFWYRQQPGQSLTLIATANQGSEATYESGFVIDKFPISRPNLTFSTLTVSNMSPEDSSIYLCSGVTSGRLRETQYFGPGTRLLVL.

CDR3 in DNA: TGTGCCATCAGTGGACTAGCGGGGCGGCTAGGCACCGGGGAGCTGTTTTTT. It yields the protein CAISGLAGRLGTGELFF. This chain joins TRBV10-3 and TRBJ2-2, with 11 bases identical to TRBD2. The CDR3 contains 17 residues. Germline trimming cut 4 bases from V and 4 bases from J; bases unmatched to any gene: 8. Looked up from germline, CDR1 is ENHRY and CDR2 is SYGVKD.

The sample holds a few counts of this clonotype. This CDR3 reads CATSDPTGGSSNQPQHF. As DNA, the CDR3 is TGTGCCACCAGTGATCCTACAGGGGGTTCTAGTAATCAGCCCCAGCATTTT. The V and J genes are TRBV24-1 and TRBJ1-5; 8 bases map to TRBD1. The germline V gene encodes CDR1 KGHDR and CDR2 SFDVKD. The V gene end was trimmed by 3 bases and the J gene end by 4 bases; junction bases not matched to a gene: 10. There are 17 residues in the CDR3.

This clonotype was detected ten times or more. The DNA for the CDR3 is TGTGCCAGCAGTTTTGAGGGACAGGGAGGGTCACCCCTCCACTTT. Its protein is CASSFEGQGGSPLHF. The rearrangement uses TRBV12-3 or TRBV12-4 and TRBJ1-6, with 9 nucleotides matching TRBD1. V trimming: 3 bases; J trimming: 10 bases; junction bases outside the gene matches: 7. This CDR3 is 15 amino acids long.

This clonotype was counted at least ten times. V is TRBV13 and J is TRBJ2-2; the match to TRBD1 covers 7 bases. Germline V gene data show CDR1 as PRHDT and CDR2 as FYEKMQ (reference sequence). Trimming cost V 6 bases and J 3 bases; bases outside gene matches: 4. The CDR3 loop spans 14 amino acids. This CDR3 reads CASSRGPDTGELFF. The CDR3 coding sequence is TGTGCCAGCAGTAGGGGGCCGGACACCGGGGAGCTGTTTTTT.

The rearrangement links TRBV10-1 to TRBJ2-3; 7 bases line up with TRBD1. The germline CDR1 and CDR2 sequences are WNHNN and SYGVQD (reference sequence). The CDR3 extends over 18 amino acids. With 5 bases clipped from V and 0 bases from J, the junction kept 14 bases outside the gene matches. The CDR3 reads CASSKRQGRSVSTDTQYF. The CDR3 DNA is TGCGCCAGCAGTAAACGACAGGGAAGGAGCGTCAGCACAGATACGCAGTATTTT.

This clonotype was counted ten times or more. This chain links TRBV5-8 with TRBJ1-4; D may be TRBD1 (6 bases). V lost 0 bases and J lost 5, with 11 bases in between. Looked up from germline, CDR1 is SGHTS and CDR2 is YDEGEE. CDR3 size: 15 residues. The CDR3 region is CASSLGTAPNEKLFF. The CDR3 nucleotides read TGTGCCAGCAGCTTGGGGACAGCCCCAAATGAAAAACTGTTTTTT.

This clonotype was observed at least ten times. The chain uses TRBV12-3 or TRBV12-4 and TRBJ1-2, with TRBD1 matching over 7 bases. Unmatched junction bases numbered 8, after V lost 7 bases and J lost 0 bases. CDR3 length: 15 residues. CDR3 DNA sequence: TGTGCCAGCACCAGGGACAGCCTAGCTAACTATGGCTACACCTTC. Encoded protein: CASTRDSLANYGYTF.

This clonotype was counted many times. The chain is built from TRBV24-1 and TRBJ2-2, with 7 bases aligning to TRBD1. Per germline, CDR1 KGHDR and CDR2 SFDVKD. V shed 7 bases and J 1 base; nucleotides not matched to a gene: 2. The CDR3 sequence is 14 residues long. This chain's CDR3 is CATRGQMNTGELFF. CDR3 bases: TGTGCCACCAGGGGACAGATGAACACCGGGGAGCTGTTTTTT.

There are many counts of this clonotype. Its ends do not fully match the called genes, so a read error is possible. The CDR3 DNA follows: TGTGCCAGCAGTTTGGGGCACGGGAACACTGAAGCTTTCTTT. Encoded protein: CASSLGHGNTEAFF. V and J are TRBV5-6 and TRBJ1-1; TRBD1 is a possible D gene (5 bases). CDR1 is SGHDT, CDR2 YYEEEE, per germline. CDR3 length: 14 amino acids.

This clonotype was seen at least ten times. One base away lies a much larger clone, so this may be a sequencing read error. The chain carries TRBV6-6 and TRBJ2-2; D is ambiguous. The CDR3 sequence is 13 residues long. V was pared by 6 bases and J by 0 bases, with 5 bases between. Germline V lookup: CDR1 MNHNY, CDR2 SVGAGI (reference sequence). CDR3 sequence: CASSPANTGELFF. The CDR3 DNA is TGTGCCAGCAGCCCTGCGAACACCGGGGAGCTGTTTTTT.

The chain recombines TRBV5-1 with TRBJ1-2; no clear D gene. V was trimmed by 6 bases and J by 2 bases, leaving 14 bases between them. Germline values: CDR1 SGHRS, CDR2 YFSETQ. The CDR3 is made up of 14 amino acids. CDR3 region: CASNIDNPNYGYTF. The CDR3 region has the DNA TGCGCCAGCAACATAGACAACCCCAACTATGGCTACACCTTC.